Listed below are T cell receptor beta chains from one sample, sequenced in a study of blood T cell repertoires in COVID-19. TCRdb keeps only in-frame clones here, not all; method: immunoSEQ multiplex PCR. The data show 70,000 to 95,000 clones, roughly 76% seen once. The material sequenced was peripheral blood. These TCRs come from a woman in her sixties or seventies with acute or convalescent COVID-19. Each CDR3 is given with its conserved first and last residue. A D gene is named only where the DNA matches it firmly. A row's size may be missing; if present it is once, few, many or a size class.

j_call | d_call | clone_size | v_call | cdr3_nt | cdr3_aa
TRBJ1-4 | NA | NA | TRBV29-1 | TGCAGCGTTGTCGCGGGATCGGGGGGCTTACTGTTTTTT | CSVVAGSGGLLFF
TRBJ2-7 | NA | NA | TRBV5-1 | TGCGCCAGCAGCTTGGAACAGAGCTCCTACGAGCAGTACTTC | CASSLEQSSYEQYF
TRBJ1-1 | NA | NA | TRBV28 | TGTGCCAGCAGTTCCCGGGTTGAAGCTTTCTTT | CASSSRVEAFF
TRBJ1-2 | TRBD1 | NA | TRBV28 | TGTGCCAGCAGTTTACCAGACAGGGCTGGTGGCTACACCTTC | CASSLPDRAGGYTF
TRBJ2-4 | TRBD1 | NA | TRBV6-6 | TGTGCCAGCAGTAGCCCCGGGACAGGGGGTATCATTCAGTACTTC | CASSSPGTGGIIQYF
TRBJ1-1 | TRBD1 | NA | TRBV18 | TGTGCCAGCTCAGACAGGGTGGACACTGAAGCTTTCTTT | CASSDRVDTEAFF
TRBJ1-2 | TRBD1 | NA | TRBV28 | TGTGCCAGCAGGGGACAGGGAGTAGGTGGCTACACCTTC | CASRGQGVGGYTF
TRBJ2-6 | NA | once | TRBV7-6 | TGTGCCAGCAGCACGCAGACAGCCCTTGGGGCCAACGTCCTGACTTTC | CASSTQTALGANVLTF
TRBJ1-2 | TRBD1 | NA | TRBV7-9 | TGTGCCACTCGACCACAGGGGTTGCATGGCTACACCTTC | CATRPQGLHGYTF
TRBJ2-7 | TRBD1 | NA | TRBV10-3 | TGTGCCATCAGTCGAGACAGGGGGCGAGTTGAGCAGTACTTC | CAISRDRGRVEQYF
TRBJ2-7 | TRBD2 | NA | TRBV3-1/TRBV3-2 | TGTGCCAGCAGCCGGACTAGCGGGAGGAAAGCTTACGAGCAGTACTTC | CASSRTSGRKAYEQYF
TRBJ1-2 | NA | NA | TRBV19 | TGTGCCAGTAGTCCTTGGGCAGGGGAGTATGGCTACACCTTC | CASSPWAGEYGYTF
TRBJ1-2 | TRBD1 | NA | TRBV18 | TGTGCCAGCTCACCCCAACTGGACAGGGAATTGGGTGGCTACACCTTC | CASSPQLDRELGGYTF
TRBJ1-6 | NA | NA | TRBV27 | TGTGCCAGCAGTTTTCAGACGGCGGCCCGGCGGGGTTCACCCCTCCACTTT | CASSFQTAARRGSPLHF
TRBJ1-3 | NA | many | TRBV6-1 | TGTGCCAGCAGTGAACTTTTTAGGGGACTGAATGGAAACACCATATATTTT | CASSELFRGLNGNTIYF
TRBJ1-4 | TRBD1 | NA | TRBV28 | TGTGCCAGCAGTGGGGCCGGGACAGGGGAAAAACTGTTTTTT | CASSGAGTGEKLFF
TRBJ1-1 | TRBD1 | NA | TRBV30 | TGTGCCTGGAGCAGGGACAGGGTACTTCCAGCTTTCTTT | CAWSRDRVLPAFF